Shown below are 5 T cell receptor beta chains from a single sample sequenced in a study of cytomegalovirus exposure and HLA in healthy donors. The PCR employed 60 Vbeta primers together with 13 Jbeta primers. The repertoire was sequenced with immunoSEQ multiplex PCR; TCRdb's copy has only in-frame clones and lacks some. The table lists about 200,000 clones, around 77% of them singletons. Sequencing used PBMCs. The receptors were sampled from a woman aged 25-40 years in good health and CMV-seronegative.

The genes are TRBV7-9 and TRBJ1-5; 7 bases agree with TRBD1. Germline V gene data show CDR1 as SEHNR and CDR2 as FQNEAQ (reference sequence). The CDR3 contains 12 residues. The CDR3 region has the DNA TGTTCCGCTGGGACAGACAATCAGCCCCAGCATTTT. Protein: CSAGTDNQPQHF.

This rearrangement joins TRBV5-1 to TRBJ1-1; maybe TRBD1 (5 bases). CDR1 is SGHRS, CDR2 YFSETQ, per germline. The CDR3 is 16 residues long. Trimming cost V 0 bases and J 8 bases, with 20 bases left between them. CDR3 amino acids: CASSLAGRGTIREAFF. CDR3 DNA: TGCGCCAGCAGCTTGGCCGGAAGGGGAACGATCCGGGAAGCTTTCTTT.

The gene calls are TRBV6-5 and TRBJ2-5; D perhaps matches TRBD1 (7 bases). This CDR3 region has 14 residues. The germline gives CDR1 MNHEY, CDR2 SVGAGI. V dropped 6 bases and J dropped 4 bases, with 15 bases sitting between them. CDR3 loop: CASSLQGRRETQYF. In DNA form, the CDR3 reads TGTGCCAGCAGCCTACAGGGGAGGAGAGAGACCCAGTACTTC.

The V call is TRBV2, the J call TRBJ1-1; tentative D call: TRBD1 (5 bases). V shed 6 bases and J shed 1 base, with 18 bases lying between them. Germline assignment: CDR1 SNHLY and CDR2 FYNNEI. This CDR3 spans 16 amino acids. As DNA, the CDR3 is TGTGCCAGCAGCTTAGGCCTTTGGCAGGGGAACACTGAAGCTTTCTTT. Translating it yields CASSLGLWQGNTEAFF. Supplemented by reference TRBV2 and TRBJ1-1, the full variable domain reads EPEVTQTPSHQVTQMGQEVILRCVPISNHLYFYWYRQILGQKVEFLVSFYNNEISEKSEIFDDQFSVERPDGSNFTLKIRSTKLEDSAMYFCASSLGLWQGNTEAFFGQGTRLTVV.

As for this clone: The junction departs from germline at one end; a sequencing error may be responsible. The rearrangement links TRBV5-1 to TRBJ1-2; D is unclear. The germline CDR1 and CDR2 sequences are SGHRS and YFSETQ. The CDR3 runs 11 residues. CDR3 loop: CASTSDYGYPF. CDR3 sequence (DNA): TGCGCCAGCACTTCGGACTATGGCTACCCCTTC.